The following is a TCR beta chain sequence with its context. Its specificity is unknown. From germline, CDR1 is MNHEY and CDR2 SMNVEV (reference sequence). J was trimmed by 2 bases and V by 5 bases; bases with no gene match: 6. CDR3 length: 15 amino acids. This entry belongs to a study of cytomegalovirus exposure and HLA in healthy donors. Study-wide context: Later analysis reported that the 120 or so validation repertoires shared the platform of the approximately 620 first-cohort repertoires.

General study findings and limits: TCR beta chains numbering roughly 150 were designated cytomegalovirus-associated. In the 95 to 150 validation repertoires, a later analysis found that first-cohort TCR clusters tended to co-occur.

Separate from the roughly 700-subject first cohort was the approximately 120-subject validation cohort, to which the donors belonged. Using immunoSEQ multiplex PCR, the repertoire was profiled, and TCRdb retains in-frame clones only, with some absent. The sample lists under 250,000 clones, more than 85% occurring once. This receptor was taken from a man between 18 and 35 years old in good health and CMV-seropositive. This sequence joins TRBV27 and TRBJ1-3, with 7 bases matching TRBD1. Sequencing was done on a sample of PBMCs. This CDR3 reads CASSRRGAAGNTIYF. In nucleotides, the CDR3 is TGTGCCAGCAGTCGCAGGGGGGCAGCTGGAAACACCATATATTTT.